The 2 T cell receptor beta chains reported below all come from one sample, sequenced in a study of blood T cell repertoires in COVID-19 (dated by TCRdb to about 2020). The method was the immunoSEQ multiplex PCR assay. The immuneACCESS repertoire file appears here via TCRdb, limited to in-frame rearrangements. These files lack a portion of the clones; in checked studies, under half of the deficit traces to unresolved V genes, and the cause of the others is not known. This sample gives under 250,000 clones in total; more than 65% of them show up just once. About 13% of the sample is in the top ten clones. Sequenced material: peripheral blood. The receptors come from a human donor in a cohort sampled during active COVID-19.

The V call is TRBV27, the J call TRBJ2-2; D unresolved. Germline V lookup: CDR1 MNHEY, CDR2 SMNVEV (reference sequence). The V gene lost 2 bases and the J gene lost 5 bases, with 9 bases spanning the gap. The CDR3 contains 14 residues. The CDR3 coding sequence is TGTGCCAGCAGTTTACGACCAGGAACCGGGGAGCTGTTTTTT. It codes for CASSLRPGTGELFF.

The chain carries TRBV5-1 and TRBJ2-7; a weak D match, TRBD2 (6 bases). Germline V lookup: CDR1 SGHRS, CDR2 YFSETQ. Deletions cut 0 bases from V and 1 base from J, with 11 bases between. This CDR3 contains 15 residues. CDR3 nucleotide sequence: TGCGCCAGCAGCTTGGCATCGGGACTTTCCTACGAGCAGTACTTC. Protein: CASSLASGLSYEQYF.